This T cell receptor beta chain was obtained from a study of preoperative IRX-2 immunotherapy in early breast cancer. Deletions cut 6 bases from V and 3 bases from J, with 11 bases between. Germline V lookup: CDR1 LNHDA, CDR2 SQIVND (reference sequence). The CDR3 loop spans 14 amino acids. The treatment denotes: preoperative locoregional IRX-2 cytokine immunotherapy. Samples came from a phase Ib trial of preoperative locoregional IRX-2 cytokine immunotherapy. The data were produced by immunoSEQ multiplex PCR, yet TCRdb's version contains in-frame clones alone and is incomplete. Among about 1,000 clones listed, over 70% were seen once.

The sequence came from a human donor with breast cancer. The specimen comprised normal tissue next to the tumor, sampled from a patient treated with IRX-2 immunotherapy. J is TRBJ2-2 and V is TRBV19; no firm D call. DNA of the CDR3: TGTGCCAGTAGCGCGGACGGGTACACCGGGGAGCTGTTTTTT. This codes for CASSADGYTGELFF.